What follows are 25 T cell receptor beta chains derived from one specimen sequenced in a study of human thymus T cells. Sequenced by immunoSEQ multiplex PCR; TCRdb stores in-frame clones only, minus some. The top ten clones hold around 5.9% of a sample with about 60,000 clones, 94% of them seen once. The material sequenced was blood. The receptors were gathered from a boy under three years old with a congenital heart defect but otherwise immunologically healthy.

This clone has a single count. The chain links TRBV28 to TRBJ1-2, with D unclear. The germline V gene encodes CDR1 MDHEN and CDR2 SYDVKM. The CDR3 runs 13 residues. V lost 3 bases and J 4 bases, leaving 9 bases between the germline ends. This chain's CDR3 is CASSFRQSYGYTF. The CDR3 bases are TGTGCCAGCAGTTTCAGGCAGAGCTATGGCTACACCTTC.

The rearrangement uses TRBV19 and TRBJ1-3; D is uncertain. Per the germline V gene, CDR1 is LNHDA and CDR2 is SQIVND (reference sequence). The ends were cut back, 7 bases at V and 2 bases at J, with 3 bases in the middle. This CDR3 is built from 11 residues. The CDR3 spells CASIAGNTIYF. CDR3 bases: TGTGCCAGTATCGCTGGAAACACCATATATTTT. Full variable domain (missing parts from reference TRBV19 and TRBJ1-3): DGGITQSPKYLFRKEGQNVTLSCEQNLNHDAMYWYRQDPGQGLRLIYYSQIVNDFQKGDIAEGYSVSREKKESFPLTVTSAQKNPTAFYLCASIAGNTIYFGEGSWLTVV.

The genes are TRBV5-1 and TRBJ2-5; D is ambiguous. Per the germline V gene, CDR1 is SGHRS and CDR2 is YFSETQ. V dropped 1 base and J dropped 2 bases, with 9 bases sitting between them. This CDR3 has 14 residues. The CDR3 is CASSLLGGQETQYF. DNA of the CDR3: TGCGCCAGCAGCTTGTTAGGCGGACAAGAGACCCAGTACTTC.

The sample holds one count of this clone. The gene calls are TRBV4-1 and TRBJ1-3; 7 nucleotides agree with TRBD1. The CDR3 contains 15 residues. Germline trimming cut 2 bases from V and 4 bases from J; bases unmatched to any gene: 5. The germline gives CDR1 MGHRA, CDR2 YSYEKL. CDR3: CASSQLTGSGNTIYF. CDR3 DNA: TGCGCCAGCAGCCAACTGACAGGGTCGGGAAACACCATATATTTT.

This clone appeared once. The rearrangement joins TRBV27 to TRBJ1-2; TRBD1 aligns across 8 bases. This CDR3 is 13 amino acids long. Germline CDR1 MNHEY, CDR2 SMNVEV (reference sequence). The V segment lost 8 bases and the J segment 2 bases; nucleotides outside the gene matches: 4. CDR3 in DNA: TGTGCCAGCCGAACAGGGGGGAACTATGGCTACACCTTC. It translates to CASRTGGNYGYTF.

V usage is TRBV7-9 and J usage is TRBJ2-1; D gene ambiguous. This CDR3 has 15 residues. The V gene's germline CDR1 is SEHNR and CDR2 FQNEAQ (reference sequence). Trimming pared 1 base from V and 0 bases from J, leaving 7 bases between. The CDR3 nucleotides are TGTGCCAGCAGCTTAGGACTCTACTCCTACAATGAGCAGTTCTTC. Translation: CASSLGLYSYNEQFF. The whole variable domain, remainder taken from reference TRBV7-9 and TRBJ2-1, is DTGVSQNPRHKITKRGQNVTFRCDPISEHNRLYWYRQTLGQGPEFLTYFQNEAQLEKSRLLSDRFSAERPKGSFSTLEIQRTEQGDSAMYLCASSLGLYSYNEQFFGPGTRLTVL.

This chain links TRBV6-5 with TRBJ2-7, with 8 bases fitting TRBD2. The V and J ends lost 4 bases and 2 bases, in that order; junction bases with no gene match: 4. CDR1 is MNHEY and CDR2 is SVGAGI in the germline V gene. The CDR3 loop spans 14 amino acids. DNA for the CDR3: TGTGCCAGCAGTTCTACTAGCGGCCCCTACGAGCAGTACTTC. Its protein product is CASSSTSGPYEQYF.

V usage is TRBV13 and J usage is TRBJ2-7, with no clear D. The germline V gene encodes CDR1 PRHDT and CDR2 FYEKMQ (reference sequence). The CDR3 length is 12 residues. V was cut by 4 bases and J by 3 bases, with 7 bases left in between. In DNA form, the CDR3 reads TGTGCCAGCAGCTCGGACGACTACGAGCAGTACTTC. This sequence encodes CASSSDDYEQYF.

This sequence joins TRBV7-2 and TRBJ2-7; 8 bases are a match to TRBD1. V lost 1 base to trimming and J lost 6 bases; unmatched junction nucleotides: 5. The CDR3 consists of 14 residues. Per the germline V gene, CDR1 is SGHTA and CDR2 is FQGNSA. The CDR3 protein is CASSLGTGSREQYF. The DNA for the CDR3 is TGTGCCAGCAGCTTAGGGACAGGGTCGCGCGAGCAGTACTTC.

The genes are TRBV6-1 and TRBJ2-3, with 14 bases lining up with TRBD2. The germline CDR1 and CDR2 sequences are MNHNS and SASEGT. The CDR3 is made up of 14 amino acids. V lost 10 bases to trimming and J lost 8 bases; unmatched junction nucleotides: 8. In nucleotides, the CDR3 is TGTGCCACCCGGACTAGCGGGGGGTCAATTACGCAGTATTTT. Translated, it gives CATRTSGGSITQYF.

The chain combines TRBV5-6 with TRBJ2-7; 10 positions match TRBD1. The CDR3 is 14 residues long. Germline trimming cut 4 bases from V and 4 bases from J; bases unmatched to any gene: 5. The germline V gene encodes CDR1 SGHDT and CDR2 YYEEEE. The CDR3 DNA reads as TGTGCCAGCAGCACAGGACAGGGGGTGTACGAGCAGTACTTC. Amino acids: CASSTGQGVYEQYF.

The V gene is TRBV19, the J gene TRBJ2-7; TRBD2 matches at 10 bases. This CDR3 region has 14 residues. The germline CDR1 and CDR2 sequences are LNHDA and SQIVND (reference sequence). With V trimmed by 5 bases and J by 0 bases, 1 base remained unmatched. The CDR3 spells CASSRTSGSYEQYF. The DNA of the CDR3 is TGTGCCAGTAGTCGGACTAGCGGCTCCTACGAGCAGTACTTC.

The CDR3 DNA reads TGTGCCAGCAGTGAATATCAGGGCTACGAGCAGTACTTC. Encoded protein: CASSEYQGYEQYF. The rearrangement joins TRBV25-1 to TRBJ2-7, with D possibly matching TRBD1 (5 bases). This CDR3 has 13 amino acids. Germline values: CDR1 MGHDK, CDR2 SYGVNS. Trimming removed 0 bases from V and 3 bases from J, with 6 bases in between.

The chain carries TRBV6-1 and TRBJ2-7; 7 nucleotides agree with TRBD1. The CDR3 spans 13 residues. Per germline, CDR1 MNHNS and CDR2 SASEGT. The ends lost 7 bases at V and 4 bases at J; junction bases unmatched: 7. In DNA, the CDR3 is TGTGCCAGCATAGGGACAGATAGATACGAGCAGTACTTC. This gives the protein CASIGTDRYEQYF.

The genes are TRBV6-5 and TRBJ1-1; tentatively, D is TRBD1 (5 bases). Per the germline V gene, CDR1 is MNHEY and CDR2 is SVGAGI. Trimming removed 2 bases from V and 3 bases from J, with 13 bases in between. This CDR3 comprises 15 residues. DNA of the CDR3: TGTGCCAGCAGTTACAGGGCAGGGTGGGACACTGAAGCTTTCTTT. Amino acids: CASSYRAGWDTEAFF.

The chain carries TRBV27 and TRBJ2-7; D is undetermined. CDR1 and CDR2 (germline): MNHEY, SMNVEV (reference sequence). The CDR3 covers 14 residues. Trimming took 3 bases from V and 4 from J, leaving 13 bases between them. The CDR3 DNA is TGTGCCAGCAGTTTGTCCCGACTTTCTTACGAGCAGTACTTC. As protein: CASSLSRLSYEQYF.

This chain connects TRBV7-2 to TRBJ1-1; 7 bases line up with TRBD1. The CDR3 sequence is 14 residues long. Trimming took 5 bases from V and 6 from J; bases not matched to a gene: 9. Germline values: CDR1 SGHTA, CDR2 FQGNSA. The CDR3 spells CASSPQGGGPEAFF. The CDR3 DNA reads TGTGCCAGCAGCCCTCAGGGGGGCGGCCCTGAAGCTTTCTTT.

This sequence joins TRBV6-5 and TRBJ2-7; D is unclear. The V gene lost 4 bases and the J gene lost 1 base, with 8 bases spanning the gap. CDR3 size: 13 residues. Looked up from germline, CDR1 is MNHEY and CDR2 is SVGAGI. Written as DNA, the CDR3 is TGTGCCAGCAGTTTCGGGCGTTCCTACGAGCAGTACTTC. This gives the protein CASSFGRSYEQYF.

The rearrangement joins TRBV7-9 to TRBJ2-4, with TRBD1 identical over 9 bases. The CDR3 extends over 12 amino acids. From germline, CDR1 is SEHNR and CDR2 FQNEAQ (reference sequence). V gave up 10 bases and J gave up 7 bases; unmatched junction bases: 5. The CDR3 DNA follows: TGTGCCACCTGGGACAGGGAGAACATTCAGTACTTC. Its translation: CATWDRENIQYF.

The rearrangement joins TRBV4-1 to TRBJ1-1, with TRBD1 matching over 7 bases. This CDR3 has 14 amino acids. The germline V gene encodes CDR1 MGHRA and CDR2 YSYEKL. The ends lost 3 bases at V and 5 bases at J; junction bases unmatched: 6. The CDR3 loop is CASSHTTGRTEAFF. In nucleotides, the CDR3 is TGCGCCAGCAGCCATACGACAGGGCGAACTGAAGCTTTCTTT.

V is TRBV28 and J is TRBJ2-3; maybe TRBD2 (6 bases). Per the germline V gene, CDR1 is MDHEN and CDR2 is SYDVKM. V gave up 3 bases and J gave up 2 bases, with 12 bases separating them. The CDR3 is made up of 15 amino acids. The DNA for the CDR3 is TGTGCCAGCAGTTTGCTACTAGCTAACACAGATACGCAGTATTTT. This translates into CASSLLLANTDTQYF.

A single count supports this clone. V gene TRBV6-1 combines with J gene TRBJ2-7, with 14 bases lining up with TRBD2. In germline, CDR1 is MNHNS, CDR2 SASEGT. Germline trimming cut 0 bases from V and 3 bases from J; bases unmatched to any gene: 7. The CDR3 runs to 18 residues. The CDR3 region has the DNA TGTGCCAGCAGTGAAGCCGGGACTAGCGGGGGCCGATACTACGAGCAGTACTTC. It translates to CASSEAGTSGGRYYEQYF.

The rearrangement uses TRBV18 and TRBJ2-1; 8 bases are a match to TRBD2. The CDR3 extends over 16 amino acids. The germline CDR1 and CDR2 sequences are KGHSH and LQKENI. With 2 bases clipped from V and 2 bases from J, the junction kept 5 bases outside the gene matches. This chain's CDR3 is CASSPARGAPYNEQFF. As DNA, the CDR3 is TGTGCCAGCTCACCAGCGCGGGGGGCACCCTACAATGAGCAGTTCTTC.

The rearrangement uses TRBV9 and TRBJ2-5; TRBD2 agrees at 7 bases. Looked up from germline, CDR1 is SGDLS and CDR2 is YYNGEE. The CDR3 contains 12 residues. The trim removed 6 bases at V and 4 bases at J, leaving 3 bases unmatched. The CDR3: CASKGGGETQYF. CDR3 DNA sequence: TGTGCCAGCAAGGGCGGGGGAGAGACCCAGTACTTC.

The V call is TRBV18, the J call TRBJ1-4, with 7 bases matching TRBD1. In germline, CDR1 is KGHSH, CDR2 LQKENI. With 4 bases clipped from V and 6 bases from J, the junction kept 5 bases outside the gene matches. The CDR3 has 14 amino acids. DNA for the CDR3: TGTGCCAGCTCACTAAGGACAGGACATGAAAAACTGTTTTTT. This sequence encodes CASSLRTGHEKLFF.